Listed below are T cell receptor beta chains from one sample, sequenced in a study of blood T cell repertoires in COVID-19. The protocol was immunoSEQ multiplex PCR, while the TCRdb copy is restricted to in-frame clones and leaves out a portion. The profile covers about 160,000 clones, with 84% appearing a single time and roughly 8% taken by the ten largest. The sample taken for sequencing was PBMCs or T cells enriched from blood (not recorded which). Every receptor here comes from a woman in her fifties or sixties who had recovered from COVID-19. Both conserved end residues are trimmed from each CDR3. Fields, in order: V gene, D gene, J gene, CDR3 protein. A D gene is named only where the DNA matches it firmly.

TRBV2,NA,TRBJ2-3,ASRTGDTQY
TRBV9,NA,TRBJ2-3,ASSTRLSTDTQY
TRBV7-2,TRBD1,TRBJ1-1,ASSPTGGSINTEAF
TRBV7-2,NA,TRBJ2-3,ASSYQGGSTDTQY
TRBV24-1,NA,TRBJ1-2,ATSDPRVRGYT
TRBV7-2,NA,TRBJ1-3,ASSLSEVAGNTIY
TRBV11-2,NA,TRBJ1-2,ASSLGLEGYGYT
TRBV5-1,NA,TRBJ1-6,ASSLSSGRSDSPLH
TRBV4-1,TRBD2,TRBJ2-1,ASSQAHGGGAYNEQF
TRBV6-5,TRBD2,TRBJ2-3,ASRVSGGPDTQY
TRBV7-9,TRBD2,TRBJ2-3,ASSVSGGTDTQY
TRBV7-2,TRBD1,TRBJ1-3,ASSLPRDRGNTIY
TRBV10-2,TRBD2,TRBJ2-2,ASRVSGGGNTGELF
TRBV5-1,TRBD2,TRBJ2-2,ASSLDTSGGKAGELF
TRBV4-2,TRBD1,TRBJ1-4,ASSQDATGGYEKLF
TRBV10-3,TRBD1,TRBJ1-1,ATSTGARTEAF
TRBV3-1/TRBV3-2,NA,TRBJ2-3,ASSQDTRGFQY
TRBV5-1,NA,TRBJ2-2,ASSSDWAGELF
TRBV2,NA,TRBJ2-7,ASRSGFYEQY
TRBV5-4,NA,TRBJ2-5,ASSLQAAGRGETQY
TRBV9,TRBD2,TRBJ2-5,ASSVGTSGNLVETQY
TRBV6-1,TRBD2,TRBJ2-1,ASSEGSGTSGRAV
TRBV28,TRBD1,TRBJ1-5,ASAPSFGQGRLSNQPQH
TRBV28,NA,TRBJ1-1,ASSLQGYTEAF
TRBV4-1,NA,TRBJ2-7,ASSQEVVNEQY
TRBV9,NA,TRBJ2-1,ASSEEAWGDNEQF
TRBV5-5,NA,TRBJ2-7,ASSRTGQFYSYEQY
TRBV5-1,TRBD1,TRBJ1-1,ASSYPGQGDTEAF
TRBV5-6,TRBD1,TRBJ2-7,ASSLQGQDHYEQY